These 2 T cell receptor beta chains share one sample of origin, sequenced in a study of blood T cell repertoires in COVID-19. Assay used: immunoSEQ multiplex PCR; TCRdb lists only in-frame clones, some missing. The sample lists about 200,000 clones, 80% to 90% occurring once. The sample was PBMCs or T cells enriched from blood (not recorded which). These receptors were taken from a woman in her 40s with acute COVID-19.

The genes are TRBV28 and TRBJ1-2; 11 bases align to TRBD1. Germline lookup yields CDR1 MDHEN and CDR2 SYDVKM. V was pared by 2 bases and J by 6 bases, with 8 bases of the junction left unmatched. This CDR3 spans 16 amino acids. The CDR3 DNA follows: TGTGCCAGCAGTTTAGCCTACGGGACAGGGGGAAATGGCTACACCTTC. Residues: CASSLAYGTGGNGYTF.

The CDR3 protein is CASSTDYTDTQYF. The CDR3, as DNA: TGTGCCAGCAGCACGGACTACACAGATACGCAGTATTTT. V usage is TRBV7-2 and J usage is TRBJ2-3; D is possibly TRBD2 (6 bases). Trimming took off 5 bases at V and 2 bases at J, with 8 bases between the two ends. Germline V gives CDR1 SGHTA, CDR2 FQGNSA. The CDR3 sequence is 13 residues long.